This T cell receptor (beta chain) was identified in a study of cytomegalovirus exposure and HLA in healthy donors. Study-wide points: CMV serostatus alone was available as immune exposure information. More than 15,000 TCR beta sequences were associated with HLA alleles at 0.05 false discovery rate in a later analysis. Most TCR beta V segments were productive about 87% or about 30% of the time in an earlier analysis. A later analysis found that most CMV-associated TCR beta chains appeared HLA-restricted.

The germline V gene encodes CDR1 SGHKS and CDR2 YYEKEE (reference sequence). The CDR3 extends over 14 amino acids. V was clipped by 5 bases and J by 4 bases; unmatched bases: 5. Turning to this clone: Its cognate antigen is unknown.

The PCR made use of 60 Vbeta and 13 Jbeta primers. This table comes from immunoSEQ multiplex PCR, and its TCRdb copy is limited to in-frame clones, with some not included. The profile covers about 95,000 clones, with roughly two thirds appearing a single time and around 15% taken by the ten largest. The receptor was isolated from a woman aged 45-59 years in good health and CMV-seropositive. The material sequenced was PBMCs. This chain connects TRBV5-5 to TRBJ2-1; TRBD1 matches at 8 bases. CDR3 protein: CASRGTGQYNEQFF. The CDR3 DNA reads as TGTGCCAGCAGAGGGACAGGTCAATACAATGAGCAGTTCTTC.